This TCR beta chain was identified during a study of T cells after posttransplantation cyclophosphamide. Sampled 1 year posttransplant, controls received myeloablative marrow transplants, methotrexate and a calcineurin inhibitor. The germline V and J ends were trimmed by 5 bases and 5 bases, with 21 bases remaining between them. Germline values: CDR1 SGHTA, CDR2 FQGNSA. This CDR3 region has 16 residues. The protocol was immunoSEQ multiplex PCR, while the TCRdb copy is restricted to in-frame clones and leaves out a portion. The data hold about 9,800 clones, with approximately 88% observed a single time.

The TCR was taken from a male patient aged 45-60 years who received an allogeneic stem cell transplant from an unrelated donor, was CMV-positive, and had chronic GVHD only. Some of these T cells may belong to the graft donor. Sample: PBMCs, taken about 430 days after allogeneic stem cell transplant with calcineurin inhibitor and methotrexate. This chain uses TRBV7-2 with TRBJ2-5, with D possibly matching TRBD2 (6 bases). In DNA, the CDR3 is TGTGCCAGCAGCCCCCGGAGGACTACCGCGGGGGAGACCCAGTACTTC. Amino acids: CASSPRRTTAGETQYF. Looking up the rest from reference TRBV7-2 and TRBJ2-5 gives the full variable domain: GAGVSQSPSNKVTEKGKDVELRCDPISGHTALYWYRQSLGQGLEFLIYFQGNSAPDKSGLPSDRFSAERTGGSVSTLTIQRTQQEDSAVYLCASSPRRTTAGETQYFGPGTRLLVL.